The table lists the clone carrying this T cell receptor (beta chain) with a few counts. Its antigen is unidentified. These data belong to a study of beta chain features in type 1 diabetes. The whole isolated RNA underwent reverse transcription, so sequencing captured expressed TCRB transcripts. Assay used: immunoSEQ multiplex PCR; TCRdb lists only in-frame clones, some missing. Found here are a few hundred thousand clones, 20% of them singletons; the top ten hold around 0.044%. Germline CDR1 and CDR2: SNHLY and FYNNEI. Trimming shortened V by 3 bases and J by 4 bases, and 15 bases separated the two germline ends. This CDR3 comprises 15 residues. CD45RO/CCR7/CD25/CD127/CD95/CD27 staining was used to isolate CD4+ naive, central memory, regulatory and stem cell-like memory cells by sorting. Without exception, sorted populations had purity beyond 95%. Points from the study as a whole: Reduced insertions and increased deletions marked VDJ junctions in type 1 diabetes patients. Within patients, naive, central memory and Treg TCRB repertoires seemed more similar than within healthy donors.

Sequencing was done on a sample of naive CD4+ T cells from blood. This chain connects TRBV2 to TRBJ1-2; D possibly corresponds to TRBD1 (6 bases). This sequence originates from a woman between 18 and 29 years old in good health. The CDR3 nucleotides are TGTGCCAGCAGTGAGGACAGAACCCAGCCCTATGGCTACACCTTC. As protein: CASSEDRTQPYGYTF.